These 17 T cell receptor beta chains were sequenced from one sample in a study of CD8 T cells in ankylosing spondylitis. TCRdb re-derived calls from the 5' RACE reads in MiXCR, one entry per CDR3 protein. This sample yields about 64,000 distinct CDR3 sequences, of which over 5% are seen a single time; 5% belongs to the top ten. The sequenced sample was synovial fluid, either unsorted or a sorted T cell fraction (not recorded which). The receptors shown here come from a male donor with ankylosing spondylitis.

The chain joins TRBV15 to TRBJ2-1, with 10 bases aligning to TRBD2. CDR1 is LNHNV, CDR2 YYDKDF, per germline (reference sequence). This CDR3 region has 18 residues. V trimming: 2 bases; J trimming: 7 bases; junction bases outside the gene matches: 14. The CDR3, as DNA: TGTGCCACCAGCAGAAAAAGAACAGGACTAGCGGCGGGTAATGAGCAGTTCTTC. Amino acids: CATSRKRTGLAAGNEQFF.

This clonotype was recorded many times. V is TRBV6-2 or TRBV6-3 and J is TRBJ2-7; 7 bases map to TRBD1. The CDR3 extends over 14 amino acids. Germline CDR1 reads MNHEY; CDR2 reads SVGEGT. The J segment lost 2 bases and the V segment lost 3 bases, leaving 4 bases of the junction unmatched. The CDR3: CASSYNRGPYEQYF. CDR3 in DNA: TGTGCCAGCAGTTATAACAGGGGCCCCTACGAGCAGTACTTC.

The rearrangement joins TRBV6-1 to TRBJ1-2, with 7 bases aligning to TRBD1. After removal of 6 bases from V and 4 bases from J, the junction contained 2 bases not matched to a gene. Germline-derived CDR1 and CDR2 are MNHNS and SASEGT. The CDR3 runs to 12 residues. The CDR3 reads CASRGTAYGYTF. CDR3 nucleotides: TGTGCCAGCAGGGGGACAGCCTATGGCTACACCTTC.

The J gene is TRBJ2-5, the V gene TRBV28; D could derive from TRBD1 or TRBD2 (6 bases each). The germline V and J ends were trimmed by 2 bases and 5 bases, with 15 bases remaining between them. Germline V gene lookup returns CDR1 MDHEN and CDR2 SYDVKM. CDR3 length: 15 residues. In DNA, the CDR3 is TGTGCCAGCAGTTTACCGGGGCTAGGGGGGGAGACCCAGTACTTC. As protein: CASSLPGLGGETQYF.

This clonotype was seen repeatedly, ten times or more. The chain recombines TRBV28 with TRBJ1-2, with 7 nucleotides matching TRBD1. The germline V gene has CDR1 MDHEN and CDR2 SYDVKM. This CDR3 spans 14 amino acids. The J segment lost 4 bases and the V segment lost 2 bases, leaving 4 bases of the junction unmatched. CDR3 sequence (DNA): TGTGCCAGCAGTTTAGCCGGGACAGTCTATGGCTACACCTTC. Protein: CASSLAGTVYGYTF.

The table lists this clonotype with many counts. The DNA for the CDR3 is TGTGCCAGCAGCTTACAGGGAACAGGGGAGCAGTTCTTC. This encodes CASSLQGTGEQFF. This chain connects TRBV7-2 to TRBJ2-1, with D maybe TRBD1 (6 bases). Per germline, CDR1 SGHTA and CDR2 FQGNSA. V lost 2 bases and J lost 10, with 12 bases in between. The CDR3 is 13 amino acids.

V and J are TRBV18 and TRBJ1-6, with 7 positions matching TRBD1. This CDR3 has 14 residues. After removal of 3 bases from V and 8 bases from J, the junction contained 4 bases not matched to a gene. The germline gives CDR1 KGHSH, CDR2 LQKENI. The chain's CDR3 is CASSPTGRDSPLHF. Written as DNA, the CDR3 is TGTGCCAGCTCACCGACAGGGCGCGATTCACCCCTCCACTTT.

The chain uses TRBV27 and TRBJ2-7; 7 bases agree with TRBD1. The length of the CDR3 is 14 residues. V gave up 2 bases and J gave up 4 bases; unmatched junction bases: 5. Germline V lookup: CDR1 MNHEY, CDR2 SMNVEV (reference sequence). CDR3 bases: TGTGCCAGCAGTTTAAACAGGGGTGGGTACGAGCAGTACTTC. As protein: CASSLNRGGYEQYF.

This clonotype was seen only a few times. This sequence joins TRBV9 and TRBJ2-1; 9 bases are shared with TRBD2. V lost 1 base, J lost 8 bases, and 7 bases stayed unmatched. This CDR3 is built from 15 residues. CDR1 is SGDLS and CDR2 is YYNGEE in the germline V gene. CDR3 amino acids: CASSVHLGLAYEQFF. The DNA of the CDR3 is TGTGCCAGCAGCGTACACTTGGGACTAGCCTATGAGCAGTTCTTC.

This clonotype has ten or more counts. The rearrangement joins TRBV18 to TRBJ2-1, with TRBD1 as a possible D gene (6 bases). In germline, CDR1 is KGHSH, CDR2 LQKENI. With 8 bases removed from V and 9 bases from J, the gap between germline ends came to 20 bases. The CDR3 totals 14 residues. CDR3 in DNA: TGTGCCAGCGCGAGCCAGGGGCGCAGCGGTGAGCAGTTCTTC. Its translation: CASASQGRSGEQFF.

This clonotype was detected ten times or more. The chain recombines TRBV7-2 with TRBJ2-2, with TRBD1 matching over 8 bases. In germline, CDR1 is SGHTA, CDR2 FQGNSA. The CDR3 spans 15 residues. V lost 7 bases to trimming and J lost 5 bases; unmatched junction nucleotides: 9. The CDR3 sequence is CASNPRTGNTGELFF. The DNA for the CDR3 is TGTGCCAGCAATCCCCGGACAGGGAATACCGGGGAGCTGTTTTTT.

This clonotype was found many times. The V call is TRBV28, the J call TRBJ2-7; TRBD1 might be the D (6 bases). This CDR3 has 12 amino acids. Deletions cut 11 bases from V and 5 bases from J, with 16 bases between. CDR1 MDHEN and CDR2 SYDVKM come from the germline V gene. The CDR3 spells CAAWDKPNEQYF. CDR3 bases: TGTGCCGCCTGGGACAAACCCAACGAGCAGTACTTC.

The chain employs TRBV7-2 and TRBJ1-4; the match to TRBD1 covers 8 bases. Looked up from germline, CDR1 is SGHTA and CDR2 is FQGNSA. V dropped 6 bases and J dropped 7; count of bases not matched to a gene: 7. CDR3 length equals 14 residues. This chain's CDR3 is CASRYDRGSEKLFF. Here the CDR3 DNA reads TGTGCCAGCAGATACGACAGGGGAAGTGAAAAACTGTTTTTT.

The V gene is TRBV14, the J gene TRBJ2-5, with unresolved D. The germline gives CDR1 SGHDN, CDR2 FVKESK. The V end lost 1 base, the J end lost 0 bases, and 6 bases lay between the germline ends. The CDR3 covers 14 residues. CDR3 bases: TGTGCCAGCAGCCAAGTTGAGAACCAAGAGACCCAGTACTTC. This translates into CASSQVENQETQYF.

This clonotype was picked up a small number of times. CDR3: CASSEGPNPYNEQFF. CDR3 nucleotides: TGTGCCAGCAGTGAAGGACCAAACCCCTACAATGAGCAGTTCTTC. The chain couples TRBV6-1 to TRBJ2-1; D unclear. The CDR3 totals 15 residues. Deletions cut 1 base from V and 2 bases from J, with 9 bases between. CDR1 and CDR2 (germline): MNHNS, SASEGT.

In this sample, this clonotype turned up many times. Here the CDR3 reads CSARDRGTEAFF. The CDR3, as DNA: TGCAGTGCTAGAGACAGGGGAACTGAAGCTTTCTTT. The chain employs TRBV20-1 and TRBJ1-1, with D perhaps TRBD1 (6 bases). The V and J ends lost 0 bases and 5 bases respectively, with 7 bases between them. Germline V gene sequence: CDR1 DFQATT, CDR2 SNEGSKA (reference sequence). The length of the CDR3 is 12 residues.

This clonotype was seen more than once but under ten times. This chain joins TRBV11-3 and TRBJ2-1; maybe TRBD2 (5 bases). The germline CDR1 and CDR2 sequences are SGHNT and YENEEA. The V end lost 5 bases, the J end lost 1 base, and 9 bases lay between the germline ends. CDR3 length equals 14 residues. CDR3 sequence: CASSRGDSYNEQFF. The CDR3 DNA is TGTGCCAGCAGCCGGGGTGATTCCTACAATGAGCAGTTCTTC.